The entry that follows covers one T cell receptor beta chain sequence. It has no known antigen specificity. Base qualities are missing; no much larger clone stands one base away. The sample belongs to a study of blood T cell repertoires in COVID-19 (dated by TCRdb to about 2020). Some background on the complete study: Samples covering the acute and convalescent phases of COVID-19 were provided by collaborators in the United States, Italy and Spain. Samples were obtained from the ongoing ImmuneRACE study (first 160 participants) and from roughly 1,300 subjects provided by 6 global collaborators. Subjects who had been exposed to COVID-19, were actively infected with it, or had recovered from it provided the deeply sampled blood TCRbeta repertoires that made up the dataset. The repertoires were made available in a free public database intended to serve as a resource for research on the immune response to SARS-CoV-2. HLA class I and class II types, where available, came from metadata supplied by the sample provider rather than from assay-based typing. The material from the prospective study consisted of cDNA or gDNA derived from T cells, B-cell-depleted T cells, or PBMCs. A de-identified subject ID, COVID-19 status, age in years and sex were almost always included in the sample metadata.

One collaborating source in Seattle enrolled patients while the patients were actively infected and followed the patients over time throughout the course of disease. The collaborating institutions used their own protocols to collect whole blood in K2EDTA tubes. For TCRbeta analysis, collaborators shipped samples in one of three forms: frozen whole blood, isolated PBMCs, or DNA extracted from either of those sample types. On the study overall, not on this receptor specifically: How much clinical and demographic metadata was included differed by source and by participant, and the metadata was provided uncurated.

The immunoSEQ Assay, a bias-controlled multiplex PCR, was used to amplify TCRbeta CDR3 regions from genomic DNA. In the source study's methods: The number of nucleated cells in each sample was estimated by amplification of reference gene primers within the assay. To quantify the absolute abundance of each unique TCRbeta CDR3 rearrangement, sequence reads were collapsed and filtered. For each sample, productive Simpson clonality was calculated as the square root of Simpson's diversity index across productive rearrangements. In its TCRdb copy, this immuneACCESS table keeps in-frame sequences only and misses some clones. Where compared with another copy, unresolved V genes explain less than half of these, and the others have no known cause. D and trimming were read from the DNA, whereas the V and J calls and clone size are those reported in that table. Counted in this sample were about 36,000 clones; 84% of them appeared once. 1.5% to 2% of the sample is taken by the ten largest.

Material: peripheral blood. This receptor was taken from a man aged 60 to 75 with COVID-19, enrolled during active disease.

The CDR3 reads CASSQRERGQGGSYEQYF. The nucleotides are TGCGCCAGCAGCCAAAGGGAACGAGGACAGGGCGGCTCCTACGAGCAGTACTTC. The chain was built from TRBV4-1 and TRBJ2-7; 8 bases in between match TRBD1. Trimming accounts for 2 bases at V and 0 bases at J, while the number of junction bases matched to no gene is 12. Spanning cysteine to phenylalanine, the CDR3 consists of 18 amino acids. Only the CDR3 portion is preserved as DNA: 54 bases, with reading frame beginning at the first base. Via the germline V gene, CDR1 is MGHRA and CDR2 YSYEKL.